This TCR beta chain was obtained from a study of blood T cell repertoires in COVID-19. Study overall: Some COVID-19 samples were acute and others convalescent; all came from the United States, Italy and Spain. Sample material is recorded as cDNA or gDNA derived from T cells, B-cell-depleted T cells, or PBMCs.

As originally analysed: Estimation of nucleated cell counts was performed using reference gene primer amplification. The assay was immunoSEQ multiplex PCR, and TCRdb's table has in-frame clones only and misses some. The V and J calls and the clone size are those of that table, but D and trimming were determined from the DNA. The sample contains fewer than 75,000 clones, over 75% of which appear only once. Sequenced input: peripheral blood. This clonotype was sampled from a man between 65 and 79 years old with acute or convalescent COVID-19.

CDR3 in amino acids: CASSPDRGGTGELFF. The CDR3 DNA reads TGTGCCAGCAGCCCAGACAGGGGAGGGACCGGGGAGCTGTTTTTT. The rearrangement joins TRBV6-5 to TRBJ2-2; weak D call: TRBD1 (8 bases). This CDR3 contains 15 residues. Germline CDR1 reads MNHEY; CDR2 reads SVGAGI. The V gene lost 6 bases and the J gene lost 5 bases, with 16 bases spanning the gap.